Each of the 10 T cell receptor beta chains below was sequenced from the same sample in a study of blood T cell repertoires in COVID-19. Assay used: immunoSEQ multiplex PCR; TCRdb lists only in-frame clones, some missing. The sample records roughly 220,000 clones, 70% to 90% being singletons. The material sequenced was peripheral blood. The receptors come from a middle-aged man who had recovered from COVID-19.

The chain has TRBV11-2 and TRBJ2-7; 7 bases are a match to TRBD2. The CDR3 runs to 14 residues. J gave up 0 bases and V 5 bases, and 4 bases lay outside the gene matches. CDR1 is SGHAT and CDR2 is FQNNGV in the germline V gene. CDR3 sequence reads: CASSRGGNSYEQYF. The DNA for the CDR3 is TGTGCCAGCAGCAGGGGAGGGAACTCCTACGAGCAGTACTTC. The full variable domain, in which reference TRBV11-2 and TRBJ2-7 provide the parts outside the CDR3, is EAGVAQSPRYKIIEKRQSVAFWCNPISGHATLYWYQQILGQGPKLLIQFQNNGVVDDSQLPKDRFSAERLKGVDSTLKIQPAKLEDSAVYLCASSRGGNSYEQYFGPGTRLTVT.

The chain has TRBV3-1 (or the pseudogene TRBV3-2) and TRBJ2-1; possible D gene TRBD2, 5 bases. Germline CDR1 and CDR2: LGHDT and YNNKEL (reference sequence). The CDR3 runs 18 residues. V was clipped by 4 bases and J by 0 bases, with 19 bases between them. CDR3 sequence (DNA): TGTGCCAGCAGCCGCGCCCCCCCGGGTGGGAGCTCCTACAATGAGCAGTTCTTC. Its protein is CASSRAPPGGSSYNEQFF.

The rearrangement uses TRBV27 and TRBJ2-7, with TRBD2 matching over 7 bases. Germline assignment: CDR1 MNHEY and CDR2 SMNVEV (reference sequence). The CDR3 loop spans 15 amino acids. Trimming took 5 bases from V and 3 from J; bases not matched to a gene: 10. The CDR3 sequence: CASSTTSGTLYEQYF. The CDR3 bases are TGTGCCAGCAGTACAACGAGCGGGACCCTCTACGAGCAGTACTTC.

V usage is TRBV5-1 and J usage is TRBJ1-4; maybe TRBD1 (6 bases). The CDR3 has 15 residues. Trimming pared 4 bases from V and 7 bases from J, leaving 17 bases between. Germline V gene sequence: CDR1 SGHRS, CDR2 YFSETQ. CDR3 bases: TGCGCCAGCAGCCCGACACAGGGAATAGTTGAAAAACTGTTTTTT. It encodes CASSPTQGIVEKLFF.

CDR3 region: CASSAGGDYGYTF. The CDR3 bases are TGTGCCAGCAGTGCTGGAGGCGACTATGGCTACACCTTC. V gene TRBV11-2 combines with J gene TRBJ1-2; no firm D call. V lost 6 bases and J 3 bases, leaving 11 bases between the germline ends. Germline V gene data show CDR1 as SGHAT and CDR2 as FQNNGV. This CDR3 is 13 amino acids long.

The rearrangement links TRBV19 to TRBJ2-1, with 9 bases identical to TRBD2. V gave up 4 bases and J gave up 2 bases; unmatched junction bases: 6. Germline assignment: CDR1 LNHDA and CDR2 SQIVND (reference sequence). There are 16 residues in the CDR3. The CDR3 DNA follows: TGTGCCAGTAGTACCCCCCGACTAGCGGCCTACAATGAGCAGTTCTTC. As protein: CASSTPRLAAYNEQFF.

The rearrangement links TRBV6-5 to TRBJ1-2, with 7 nucleotides matching TRBD1. Germline trimming cut 7 bases from V and 5 bases from J; bases unmatched to any gene: 13. The CDR3 totals 15 residues. Germline V gives CDR1 MNHEY, CDR2 SVGAGI. CDR3 coding DNA: TGTGCCAGCAAGACGAACCGGGACAGTTCATATGGCTACACCTTC. Translating gives CASKTNRDSSYGYTF.

J is TRBJ1-3 and V is TRBV30, with D unclear. The CDR3 is made up of 12 amino acids. Germline V lookup: CDR1 GTSNPN, CDR2 SVGIG (reference sequence). With 3 bases removed from V and 2 bases from J, the gap between germline ends came to 5 bases. The CDR3 loop reads CAWSRAGNTIYF. DNA of the CDR3: TGTGCCTGGAGCCGGGCTGGAAACACCATATATTTT.

This clone was observed a few times. The genes are TRBV3-1 (or the pseudogene TRBV3-2) and TRBJ2-1; 9 bases align to TRBD2. CDR1 is LGHDT, CDR2 YNNKEL, per germline (reference sequence). Trimming removed 2 bases from V and 6 bases from J; junction bases left unmatched: 11. CDR3 length: 17 residues. The CDR3 DNA reads as TGTGCCAGCAGCCAACGATGGGGAGCGGGAGGCCTCAATGAGCAGTTCTTC. This gives the protein CASSQRWGAGGLNEQFF.

This chain links TRBV9 with TRBJ1-1, with 9 bases that match TRBD1. V gave up 5 bases and J gave up 5 bases; unmatched junction bases: 7. The germline CDR1 and CDR2 sequences are SGDLS and YYNGEE. This CDR3 region has 14 residues. The CDR3 loop is CASREQGAGTEAFF. For the CDR3, the DNA is TGTGCCAGCAGAGAACAGGGGGCTGGGACTGAAGCTTTCTTT. Complete variable domain (other parts from reference TRBV9 and TRBJ1-1): DSGVTQTPKHLITATGQRVTLRCSPRSGDLSVYWYQQSLDQGLQFLIQYYNGEERAKGNILERFSAQQFPDLHSELNLSSLELGDSALYFCASREQGAGTEAFFGQGTRLTVV.